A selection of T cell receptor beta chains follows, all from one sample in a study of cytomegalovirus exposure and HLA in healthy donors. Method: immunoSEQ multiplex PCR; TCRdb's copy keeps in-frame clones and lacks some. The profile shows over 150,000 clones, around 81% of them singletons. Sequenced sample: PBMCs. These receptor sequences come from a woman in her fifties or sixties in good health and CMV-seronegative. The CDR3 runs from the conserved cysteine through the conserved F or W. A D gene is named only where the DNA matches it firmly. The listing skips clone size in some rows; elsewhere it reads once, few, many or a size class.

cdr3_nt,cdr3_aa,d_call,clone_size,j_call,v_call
TGTGCCAGCAGCTTGGGCGCCTCTGGGGCCAACGTCCTGACTTTC,CASSLGASGANVLTF,NA,NA,TRBJ2-6,TRBV5-5
TGTGCCAGCAGTTTACAGGGTAAAGCTTTCTTT,CASSLQGKAFF,NA,NA,TRBJ1-1,TRBV2
TGCGCCAGCAGACAGGGAAGCGGTGGAAACACCATATATTTT,CASRQGSGGNTIYF,NA,NA,TRBJ1-3,TRBV5-1
TGTGCCATCAGTGAGTATACCACAGGGGGACCAGAGACCCAGTACTTC,CAISEYTTGGPETQYF,TRBD1,NA,TRBJ2-5,TRBV10-3
TGTGCCAGCAGCAACACAGATACGCAGTATTTT,CASSNTDTQYF,NA,NA,TRBJ2-3,TRBV2
TGTGCCAGCAGTTCTCGACAGGGGTTCGAAGCTTTCTTT,CASSSRQGFEAFF,TRBD1,NA,TRBJ1-1,TRBV6-1
TGTGCCAGCAAAAGAGGGGGAGATACGCAGTATTTT,CASKRGGDTQYF,NA,NA,TRBJ2-3,TRBV6-5
TGTGCCAGCAGCCGGGGAGCTGAAGCTTTCTTT,CASSRGAEAFF,NA,NA,TRBJ1-1,TRBV7-2
TGTGCCAGCAGGGACGACAGTATCCGAGGCTACACCTTC,CASRDDSIRGYTF,NA,NA,TRBJ1-2,TRBV6-1
TGTGCCAGCAGCGAGCGGGAGGAGGGCTACACCTTC,CASSEREEGYTF,NA,NA,TRBJ1-2,TRBV5-6
TGTGCCAGCAGCCGACTTGACAGGGGATCTGAAAAACTGTTTTTT,CASSRLDRGSEKLFF,TRBD1,few,TRBJ1-4,TRBV6-1
TGTGCCAGCACCTTGGTTAGACAGGGGGCTGCACCCCTCCACTTT,CASTLVRQGAAPLHF,TRBD1,NA,TRBJ1-6,TRBV5-8
TGTGCCAGCGAAACGGGTTCTGGAAACACCATATATTTT,CASETGSGNTIYF,NA,NA,TRBJ1-3,TRBV6-5
TGTGCCAGCAGCCCGGGACTAGCGGGTTTGGAGACCCAGTACTTC,CASSPGLAGLETQYF,TRBD2,NA,TRBJ2-5,TRBV7-9
TGTGCCAGCGGGACAGTCCAAGAGACCCAGTACTTC,CASGTVQETQYF,TRBD1,NA,TRBJ2-5,TRBV6-1
TGTTCCGGCAGCCGTCAGTACAATGAGCAGTTCTTC,CSGSRQYNEQFF,NA,NA,TRBJ2-1,TRBV7-9
TGTGCCAGCAAATGGACAGGGATGGACAATGAGCAGTTCTTC,CASKWTGMDNEQFF,TRBD1,NA,TRBJ2-1,TRBV2
TGTGCCAGTAGTATTAGGTCAGGGGCTGGGAACACCGGGGAGCTGTTTTTT,CASSIRSGAGNTGELFF,NA,NA,TRBJ2-2,TRBV19
TGTGCCAGCAGCGATCAGCGGGAGGGACAGTTTAGCACAGATACGCAGTATTTT,CASSDQREGQFSTDTQYF,TRBD2,NA,TRBJ2-3,TRBV11-2
TGTGCCAGCAGTTTCGAGGCGCCCCAAGAGACCCAGTACTTC,CASSFEAPQETQYF,NA,NA,TRBJ2-5,TRBV28
TGTGCCTGGAGTGTACGTGGGGGGGACACAGATACGCAGTATTTT,CAWSVRGGDTDTQYF,TRBD2,NA,TRBJ2-3,TRBV30
TGTGCCAGCACATCAGGGACAGGGATCACTGAAGCTTTCTTT,CASTSGTGITEAFF,TRBD1,NA,TRBJ1-1,TRBV6-5
TGTGCCAGCTCACCTGTCCCCGGGACAGGGGGCGCGGACTATGGCTACACCTTC,CASSPVPGTGGADYGYTF,TRBD1,NA,TRBJ1-2,TRBV18
TGTGCCAGCAGCCTCAAACAGGGAAGCACTGAAGCTTTCTTT,CASSLKQGSTEAFF,NA,NA,TRBJ1-1,TRBV9
TGTGCCAGCAGCCTAGAAGGGGGTGAGCAGTTCTTC,CASSLEGGEQFF,NA,NA,TRBJ2-1,TRBV4-2
TGCAGCGTTGAAGGGGGAGGTGGAAGGGGGCATGAGACCCAGTACTTC,CSVEGGGGRGHETQYF,NA,NA,TRBJ2-5,TRBV29-1
TGTGCCAGCAGCCGTGGACTGTTTGAAGCTTTCTTT,CASSRGLFEAFF,NA,once,TRBJ1-1,TRBV28
TGTGCCAGCAGTTACACCGCTAGTTCTGGGACCCAGTACTTC,CASSYTASSGTQYF,NA,NA,TRBJ2-5,TRBV6-6
TGTGCCAGCTCACCATACCGTGATAGCTCCTACGAGCAGTACTTC,CASSPYRDSSYEQYF,NA,once,TRBJ2-7,TRBV18
TGTGCCAGCAGTGAACAGGGGGCGGCCTCTGGAAACACCATATATTTT,CASSEQGAASGNTIYF,TRBD1,NA,TRBJ1-3,TRBV28
TGTGCCAGCAGCTTGTCCGGGACCGGGGGGGTAGAGACCCAGTACTTC,CASSLSGTGGVETQYF,TRBD2,NA,TRBJ2-5,TRBV7-9